These 10 T cell receptor beta chains were sequenced from one sample in a study of blood T cell repertoires in COVID-19. The repertoire was sequenced with immunoSEQ multiplex PCR; TCRdb's copy has only in-frame clones and lacks some. The top ten clones hold under 3% of a sample with roughly 120,000 clones, roughly 80% of them seen once. Sequencing was done on a sample of peripheral blood. The receptors derive from a man aged 50-59 years with acute or convalescent COVID-19.

Comments on this clone: Other DNA sequences from this sample encode an identical CDR3 as well. This chain joins TRBV15 and TRBJ2-1, with 8 nucleotides matching TRBD2. Germline-derived CDR1 and CDR2 are LNHNV and YYDKDF (reference sequence). The CDR3 loop spans 18 amino acids. V dropped 1 base and J dropped 7; count of bases not matched to a gene: 15. The CDR3 DNA reads as TGTGCCACCAGCAGAGGCGGGGTCCGGGGAGCGGGAGAGAATGAGCAGTTCTTC. It translates to CATSRGGVRGAGENEQFF.

A single count supports this clone. The rearrangement joins TRBV5-4 to TRBJ1-6; D unclear. The CDR3 covers 14 residues. Per germline, CDR1 SGHNT and CDR2 YYREEE (reference sequence). The ends were cut back, 0 bases at V and 9 bases at J, with 10 bases in the middle. In DNA form, the CDR3 reads TGTGCCAGCAGCTTGGAAAGGAGAGGTTCACCCCTCCACTTT. This translates into CASSLERRGSPLHF.

V and J are TRBV4-1 and TRBJ2-5; D is possibly TRBD2 (6 bases). Trimming took 4 bases from V and 2 from J, leaving 11 bases between them. The CDR3 has 14 residues. Germline assignment: CDR1 MGHRA and CDR2 YSYEKL. The CDR3 protein is CASSPDYSQETQYF. In DNA form, the CDR3 reads TGCGCCAGCAGCCCGGACTACTCTCAAGAGACCCAGTACTTC.

The rearrangement links TRBV18 to TRBJ1-5, with 8 positions matching TRBD1. In germline, CDR1 is KGHSH, CDR2 LQKENI. The J segment lost 4 bases and the V segment lost 4 bases, leaving 3 bases of the junction unmatched. The CDR3 has 14 amino acids. CDR3 nucleotide sequence: TGTGCCAGCTCACAAGACAGGGGAAATCAGCCCCAGCATTTT. It translates to CASSQDRGNQPQHF.

This clone was detected a few times. The identical CDR3 is also encoded by other nucleotide sequences in the sample. This chain joins TRBV9 and TRBJ2-5; the match to TRBD2 covers 7 bases. V was clipped by 0 bases and J by 1 base; unmatched bases: 0. The CDR3 runs to 14 residues. The germline V gene has CDR1 SGDLS and CDR2 YYNGEE. This CDR3 reads CASSVGTSQETQYF. The CDR3 nucleotides are TGTGCCAGCAGCGTAGGGACTAGCCAAGAGACCCAGTACTTC.

This rearrangement joins TRBV27 to TRBJ1-2; a weak D match, TRBD1 (5 bases). Trimming pared 5 bases from V and 8 bases from J, leaving 15 bases between. This CDR3 is built from 13 residues. Germline values: CDR1 MNHEY, CDR2 SMNVEV (reference sequence). Here the CDR3 reads CASSINRSSGYTF. CDR3 in DNA: TGTGCCAGCAGTATAAACAGGTCCTCGGGCTACACCTTC.

The chain uses TRBV19 and TRBJ1-5, with TRBD1 identical over 12 bases. The CDR3 extends over 18 amino acids. Germline V gene lookup returns CDR1 LNHDA and CDR2 SQIVND (reference sequence). Trimming removed 5 bases from V and 0 bases from J; junction bases left unmatched: 8. The CDR3 nucleotides read TGTGCCAGTAGTGAAGGGACAGGGGGCGATTATAGCAATCAGCCCCAGCATTTT. This encodes CASSEGTGGDYSNQPQHF.

J is TRBJ2-3 and V is TRBV27, with 7 bases matching TRBD1. V dropped 5 bases and J dropped 2; count of bases not matched to a gene: 10. This CDR3 spans 16 amino acids. Germline V gene data show CDR1 as MNHEY and CDR2 as SMNVEV (reference sequence). The CDR3 spells CASSTGDRGYTDTQYF. The CDR3 coding sequence is TGTGCCAGCAGTACTGGGGACAGAGGTTACACAGATACGCAGTATTTT.

The genes are TRBV2 and TRBJ2-3; a possible D gene is TRBD2 (6 bases). The V end lost 6 bases, the J end lost 6 bases, and 10 bases lay between the germline ends. The CDR3 covers 12 residues. Germline assignment: CDR1 SNHLY and CDR2 FYNNEI. CDR3 region: CASREGRDTQYF. The CDR3 DNA follows: TGTGCCAGCAGGGAGGGGCGTGATACGCAGTATTTT.

Points on this clone: Different DNA sequences within this sample yield the same CDR3. The chain employs TRBV4-1 and TRBJ2-7; 9 nucleotides match TRBD2. Germline loops: CDR1 MGHRA, CDR2 YSYEKL. After removal of 1 base from V and 2 bases from J, the junction contained 6 bases not matched to a gene. This CDR3 has 16 residues. Written as DNA, the CDR3 is TGCGCCAGCAGCCAAGGCGTTCTAGCGGGGCCCTACGAGCAGTACTTC. Its translation is CASSQGVLAGPYEQYF.